The TCR beta chain described here comes from a study of blood T cell repertoires in COVID-19. This clone was seen only once. The CDR3 extends over 20 amino acids. The ends lost 4 bases at V and 1 base at J; junction bases unmatched: 18. CDR1 and CDR2 from the germline V gene are SGHKS and YYEKEE (reference sequence). Original methodology: Reference gene primer amplification gave nucleated cell count estimates. Clones were read by immunoSEQ multiplex PCR, and TCRdb kept only the in-frame ones, dropping some. For V, J and clone size, that table is used; D and trimming come from the DNA. The sample records about 140,000 clones, 60% to 80% being singletons.

Sample: PBMCs or T cells enriched from blood (not recorded which). The receptor comes from a woman in her forties or fifties who had recovered from COVID-19. This chain uses TRBV5-5 with TRBJ2-7; 12 bases fit TRBD1. The DNA of the CDR3 is TGTGCCAGCAGCCCCGGGGGGGGACAGGGGGCTTGGACTCTTTCCTACGAGCAGTACTTC. Translating gives CASSPGGGQGAWTLSYEQYF.